This is a list of T cell receptor beta chains from one sample in a study of blood T cell repertoires in COVID-19. Profiling relied on immunoSEQ multiplex PCR, and the TCRdb table lists in-frame clones only, not all of them. The sample holds around 200,000 clones; around 80% are singletons and the top ten take 4.5% to 7%. Sequenced: peripheral blood. The receptors derive from a woman aged 70-85 years with acute or convalescent COVID-19. CDR3s include the opening cysteine and the closing phenylalanine or tryptophan. A D gene is named only where the DNA matches it firmly. Size is omitted from some rows. Given values are once, few, many or a class for expanded clones.

J	V	D	size	CDR3	DNA
TRBJ2-7	TRBV11-1	.	.	CASSLREFYEQYF	TGTGCCAGCAGCTTGAGGGAGTTCTACGAGCAGTACTTC
TRBJ2-1	TRBV7-3	TRBD2	.	CASSSGLADYNEQFF	TGTGCCAGCAGCTCGGGACTAGCGGATTACAATGAGCAGTTCTTC
TRBJ1-3	TRBV5-1	.	.	CASSGGAAGNTIYF	TGCGCCAGCAGCGGAGGGGCAGCTGGAAACACCATATATTTT
TRBJ2-1	TRBV2	.	.	CASLREASYNEQFF	TGTGCCAGCTTGAGGGAGGCCTCCTACAATGAGCAGTTCTTC
TRBJ1-5	TRBV28	TRBD1	.	CASSWTGENQPQHF	TGTGCCAGCAGTTGGACAGGAGAGAATCAGCCCCAGCATTTT
TRBJ2-3	TRBV18	.	.	CASSPLAGGTDTQYF	TGTGCCAGCTCACCACTGGCGGGCGGGACAGATACGCAGTATTTT
TRBJ1-1	TRBV2	TRBD1	.	CASSEGRGDPEAFF	TGTGCCAGCAGTGAAGGCAGGGGGGACCCTGAAGCTTTCTTT
TRBJ2-7	TRBV27	.	.	CASRMLRDYEQYF	TGTGCCAGCAGAATGCTCCGGGACTACGAGCAGTACTTC
TRBJ2-7	TRBV28	.	.	CASNGAESSYEQYF	TGTGCCAGCAATGGGGCGGAAAGCTCCTACGAGCAGTACTTC
TRBJ1-1	TRBV5-1	TRBD1	.	CASSYSYGTANTEAFF	TGCGCCAGCAGCTATTCTTACGGGACAGCGAACACTGAAGCTTTCTTT
TRBJ1-5	TRBV11-2	TRBD1	once	CASSPTGQPNQPQHF	TGTGCCAGCAGCCCTACGGGACAGCCGAATCAGCCCCAGCATTTT
TRBJ2-2	TRBV6-5	.	.	CASSRYGSDTGELFF	TGTGCCAGCAGTCGCTACGGGAGTGACACCGGGGAGCTGTTTTTT
TRBJ1-6	TRBV6-6	TRBD1	.	CASKTGGGSPLHF	TGTGCCAGCAAGACAGGGGGCGGTTCACCCCTCCACTTT
TRBJ2-4	TRBV5-1	.	.	CASSLFSGNIQYF	TGCGCCAGCAGCTTGTTTTCGGGGAACATTCAGTACTTC
TRBJ1-1	TRBV29-1	.	.	CSVEDELLNTEAFF	TGCAGCGTTGAAGATGAGTTGCTGAACACTGAAGCTTTCTTT
TRBJ2-4	TRBV15	TRBD2	.	CATSRVSGSKNIQYF	TGTGCCACCAGCAGAGTTAGCGGGAGTAAAAACATTCAGTACTTC
TRBJ1-4	TRBV28	.	.	CASSLPGVMGEKLFF	TGTGCCAGCAGTCTGCCAGGTGTTATGGGTGAAAAACTGTTTTTT
TRBJ1-1	TRBV5-1	.	once	CASSLAFPGGPNTEAFF	TGCGCCAGCAGCTTGGCCTTCCCCGGGGGGCCGAACACTGAAGCTTTCTTT
TRBJ2-2	TRBV28	TRBD2	.	CASTRTSGNGELFF	TGTGCCAGCACCAGGACTAGCGGGAACGGGGAGCTGTTTTTT
TRBJ2-1	TRBV10-3	TRBD2	few	CAISGGLAVNEQFF	TGTGCCATCAGTGGGGGACTAGCGGTAAATGAGCAGTTCTTC